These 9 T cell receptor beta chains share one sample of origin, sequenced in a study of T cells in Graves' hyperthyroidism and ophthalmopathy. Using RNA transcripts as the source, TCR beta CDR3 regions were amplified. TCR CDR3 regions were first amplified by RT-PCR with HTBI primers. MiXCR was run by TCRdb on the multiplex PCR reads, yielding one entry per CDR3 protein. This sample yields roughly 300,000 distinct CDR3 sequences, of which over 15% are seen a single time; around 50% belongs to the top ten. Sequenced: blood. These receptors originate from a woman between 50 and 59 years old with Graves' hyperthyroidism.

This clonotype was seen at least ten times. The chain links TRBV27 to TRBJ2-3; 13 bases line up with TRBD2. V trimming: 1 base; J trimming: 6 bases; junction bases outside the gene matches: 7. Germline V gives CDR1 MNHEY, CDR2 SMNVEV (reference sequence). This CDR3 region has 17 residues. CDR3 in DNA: TGTGCCAGCAGTTTATTGGGACTAGCGGGACCAGTTGATACGCAGTATTTT. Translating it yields CASSLLGLAGPVDTQYF.

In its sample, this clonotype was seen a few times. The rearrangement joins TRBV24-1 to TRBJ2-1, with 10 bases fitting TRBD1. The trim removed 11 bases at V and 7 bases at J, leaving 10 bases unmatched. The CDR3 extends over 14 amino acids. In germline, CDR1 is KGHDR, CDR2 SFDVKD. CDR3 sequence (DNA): TGTGCCAGCTCAGGGACAGGGGCTGGTAATGAGCAGTTCTTC. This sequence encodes CASSGTGAGNEQFF.

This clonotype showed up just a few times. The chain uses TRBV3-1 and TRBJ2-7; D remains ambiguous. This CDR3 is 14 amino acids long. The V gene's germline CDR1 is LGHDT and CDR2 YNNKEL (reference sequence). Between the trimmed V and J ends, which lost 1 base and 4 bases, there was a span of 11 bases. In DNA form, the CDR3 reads TGTGCCAGCAGCCAAGGGTATAGAAAATACGAGCAGTACTTC. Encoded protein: CASSQGYRKYEQYF.

CDR3 DNA: TGCGCCAGCAGTGACCCTGGGGCCAACGTCCTGACTTTC. Translated, it gives CASSDPGANVLTF. The chain couples TRBV10-1 to TRBJ2-6; D call uncertain. The CDR3 contains 13 residues. V dropped 3 bases and J dropped 2 bases, with 2 bases sitting between them. Per the germline V gene, CDR1 is WNHNN and CDR2 is SYGVQD (reference sequence).

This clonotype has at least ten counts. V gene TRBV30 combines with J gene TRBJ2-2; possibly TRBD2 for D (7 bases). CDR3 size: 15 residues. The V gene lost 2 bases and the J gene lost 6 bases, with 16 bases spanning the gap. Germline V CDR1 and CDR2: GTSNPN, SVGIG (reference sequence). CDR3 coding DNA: TGTGCCTGGAGTCGGGGGGCATCCGTCCCCGGGGAGCTGTTTTTT. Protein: CAWSRGASVPGELFF. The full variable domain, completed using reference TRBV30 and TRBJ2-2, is SQTIHQWPATLVQPVGSPLSLECTVEGTSNPNLYWYRQAAGRGLQLLFYSVGIGQISSEVPQNLSASRPQDRQFILSSKKLLLSDSGFYLCAWSRGASVPGELFFGEGSRLTVL.

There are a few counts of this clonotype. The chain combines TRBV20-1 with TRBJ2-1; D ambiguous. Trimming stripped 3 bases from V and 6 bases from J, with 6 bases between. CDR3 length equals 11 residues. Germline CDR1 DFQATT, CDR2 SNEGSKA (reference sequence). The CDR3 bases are TGCAGTGCTAGCGGTGTCAATGAGCAGTTCTTC. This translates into CSASGVNEQFF.

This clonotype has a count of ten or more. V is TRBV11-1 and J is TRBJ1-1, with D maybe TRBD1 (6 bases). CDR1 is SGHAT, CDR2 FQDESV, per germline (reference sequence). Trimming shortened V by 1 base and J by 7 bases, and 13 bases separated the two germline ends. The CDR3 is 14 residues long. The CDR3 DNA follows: TGTGCCAGCAGCTTAGTCCAGGGGCGGGATGAAGCTTTCTTT. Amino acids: CASSLVQGRDEAFF.

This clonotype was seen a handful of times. This CDR3 is CSARTGAYNEQFF. CDR3 coding DNA: TGCAGCGCCCGGACAGGGGCGTACAATGAGCAGTTCTTC. The rearrangement links TRBV29-1 to TRBJ2-1; 9 nucleotides line up with TRBD1. The J segment lost 4 bases and the V segment lost 7 bases, leaving 5 bases of the junction unmatched. The CDR3 length is 13 residues. Germline V gene sequence: CDR1 SQVTM, CDR2 ANQGSEA.

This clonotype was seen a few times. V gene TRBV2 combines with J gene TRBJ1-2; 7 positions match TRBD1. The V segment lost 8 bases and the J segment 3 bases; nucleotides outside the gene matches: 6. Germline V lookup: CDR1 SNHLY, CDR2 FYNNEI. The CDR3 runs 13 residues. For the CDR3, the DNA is TGTGCCAGCCGACTCGGGACAGACTATGGCTACACCTTC. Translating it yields CASRLGTDYGYTF. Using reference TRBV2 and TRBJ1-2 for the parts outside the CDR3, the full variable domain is EPEVTQTPSHQVTQMGQEVILRCVPISNHLYFYWYRQILGQKVEFLVSFYNNEISEKSEIFDDQFSVERPDGSNFTLKIRSTKLEDSAMYFCASRLGTDYGYTFGSGTRLTVV.